Each of the 5 T cell receptor beta chains below was sequenced from the same sample in a study of PD-1 blockade in mismatch repair-deficient tumors. Time point reported: roughly ten-day in vitro stimulation with candidate neoantigen peptide 6. No antigen is known for these receptors. Sequenced by immunoSEQ multiplex PCR; TCRdb stores in-frame clones only, minus some. The top ten clones hold 4.6% of a sample with approximately 15,000 clones, 86% of them seen once. Specimen: cells cultured in vitro, collected from a patient treated with pembrolizumab. The receptor set was obtained from an adult with mismatch repair-deficient cancer.

This clone was seen a handful of times. J is TRBJ2-7 and V is TRBV4-1; D not certain. This CDR3 region has 13 residues. Germline V gene data show CDR1 as MGHRA and CDR2 as YSYEKL. V was cut by 4 bases and J by 0 bases, with 7 bases left in between. The CDR3 coding sequence is TGCGCCAGCAGCCGGTCTGACTCCTACGAGCAGTACTTC. This translates into CASSRSDSYEQYF.

The V and J genes are TRBV10-2 and TRBJ2-1; 7 nucleotides line up with TRBD1. This CDR3 comprises 15 residues. J lost 7 bases, V lost 6 bases, and 12 bases had no gene match. Germline-derived CDR1 and CDR2 are WSHSY and SAAADI. The CDR3 loop reads CASREDVTGWNEQFF. In DNA form, the CDR3 reads TGCGCCAGCAGGGAGGACGTGACAGGGTGGAATGAGCAGTTCTTC.

The rearrangement joins TRBV5-1 to TRBJ2-2; D ambiguous. Trimming took off 2 bases at V and 2 bases at J, with 7 bases between the two ends. Germline V gene data show CDR1 as SGHRS and CDR2 as YFSETQ. The CDR3 is 14 amino acids. The CDR3 nucleotides read TGCGCCAGCAGCTTTCAAGGAAACACCGGGGAGCTGTTTTTT. It encodes CASSFQGNTGELFF.

This clone was seen more than once but under ten times. The J gene is TRBJ2-1, the V gene TRBV5-4, with TRBD2 identical over 7 bases. There are 14 residues in the CDR3. V lost 0 bases to trimming and J lost 8 bases; unmatched junction nucleotides: 5. The germline gives CDR1 SGHNT, CDR2 YYREEE (reference sequence). The CDR3 sequence: CASSLGGSGDEQFF. The CDR3 DNA reads TGTGCCAGCAGCTTGGGTGGGAGCGGGGATGAGCAGTTCTTC.

The CDR3, as DNA: TGCGCCAGCAGTGCCGTAAACGAGCAGTACTTC. It translates to CASSAVNEQYF. V usage is TRBV10-2 and J usage is TRBJ2-7; D gene uncertain. Germline V gene lookup returns CDR1 WSHSY and CDR2 SAAADI. The CDR3 contains 11 residues. The V end lost 4 bases, the J end lost 5 bases, and 6 bases lay between the germline ends.